This TCR beta chain originates from a study of blood T cell repertoires in COVID-19. This CDR3 comprises 17 residues. Trimming pared 4 bases from V and 4 bases from J, leaving 20 bases between. Germline V gene lookup returns CDR1 KGHSH and CDR2 LQKENI. This clone has just a few counts. Participant reports of clinical history set cohort assignment. Clones were read by immunoSEQ multiplex PCR, and TCRdb kept only the in-frame ones, dropping some. The sample lists a few hundred thousand clones, approximately 85% seen once, with around 1% in the top ten. The rearrangement joins TRBV18 to TRBJ1-5; D is ambiguous. Material: PBMCs or T cells enriched from blood (not recorded which). This receptor was identified in a woman in her twenties or thirties who had recovered from COVID-19. The CDR3 DNA reads TGTGCCAGCTCACTTACCCCCCCGGGAGGGCTTAATCAGCCCCAGCATTTT. It yields the protein CASSLTPPGGLNQPQHF.